This TCR beta chain was sequenced during a study of T cells in tuberculosis. The overall study: Within 7 days of starting treatment, or before, PBMC were stored. Points from the study as a whole: Smaller alpha distances in active tuberculosis partly reflected shorter CDR3-alpha lengths.

Indicated time point: new active TB diagnosis, blood taken before or within 7 days of starting treatment. Patients were newly diagnosed, HIV-seronegative, and aged 18 or older. Germline CDR1 and CDR2: MRHNA and SNTAGT. V gave up 8 bases and J gave up 0 bases, with 20 bases separating them. The CDR3 spans 17 residues. Sequencing used immunoSEQ multiplex PCR; TCRdb keeps in-frame clones, though not all of them. This sample carries tens of thousands of clones, about 91% of them seen once, and the ten largest clones take around 7%. A single count supports this clone. Its antigen is unidentified. This chain joins TRBV6-4 and TRBJ1-3; weak D call: TRBD1 (6 bases). This clonotype originated in an adult with tuberculosis. Some clones in this sample may be carry-over from other donors' samples. Sequenced material: PBMCs, taken at tuberculosis diagnosis. For the CDR3, the DNA is TGTGCCAGCTTCGGGACACCCGTAAATTGCTCTGGAAACACCATATATTTT. This sequence encodes CASFGTPVNCSGNTIYF.